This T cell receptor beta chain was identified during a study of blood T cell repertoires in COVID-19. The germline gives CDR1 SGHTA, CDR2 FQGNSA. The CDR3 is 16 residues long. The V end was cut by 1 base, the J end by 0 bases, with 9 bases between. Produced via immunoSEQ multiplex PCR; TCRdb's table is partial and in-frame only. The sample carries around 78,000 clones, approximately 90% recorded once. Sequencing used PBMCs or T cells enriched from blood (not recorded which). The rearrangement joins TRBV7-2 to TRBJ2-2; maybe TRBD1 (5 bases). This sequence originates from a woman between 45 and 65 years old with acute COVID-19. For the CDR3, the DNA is TGTGCCAGCAGCTTAGTTAGGGGTTCGAACACCGGGGAGCTGTTTTTT. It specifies CASSLVRGSNTGELFF.